The 31 T cell receptor beta chains in this list originate from one sample, sequenced in a study of blood T cell repertoires in COVID-19. TCRdb's table, derived via immunoSEQ multiplex PCR, lists solely in-frame clones and lacks some. The profile shows roughly 250,000 clones, around 87% of them singletons. The sample comprised PBMCs or T cells enriched from blood (not recorded which). The receptors derive from a woman aged 40 to 55 with acute COVID-19.

This chain joins TRBV5-1 and TRBJ1-6, with 7 bases fitting TRBD1. CDR1 and CDR2 from the germline V gene are SGHRS and YFSETQ. V shed 4 bases and J 5 bases; nucleotides not matched to a gene: 6. This CDR3 is built from 15 residues. The CDR3 DNA is TGCGCCAGCAGCGTCCGGGACAGTAATAATTCACCCCTCCACTTT. The encoded protein is CASSVRDSNNSPLHF.

This sequence joins TRBV28 and TRBJ2-3; D is possibly TRBD1 (6 bases). Germline CDR1 MDHEN, CDR2 SYDVKM. V dropped 5 bases and J dropped 5 bases, with 14 bases sitting between them. The CDR3 is 14 amino acids. The CDR3 DNA sequence: TGTGCCAGCAGTACCCCCGGGACACAAGATACGCAGTATTTT. It codes for CASSTPGTQDTQYF.

The chain employs TRBV7-9 and TRBJ2-2; 7 bases align to TRBD1. Germline V gives CDR1 SEHNR, CDR2 FQNEAQ (reference sequence). This CDR3 spans 14 amino acids. J lost 4 bases, V lost 8 bases, and 7 bases had no gene match. The DNA of the CDR3 is TGTGCCAGCGAGACAGGGAAGGGCACCGGGGAGCTGTTTTTT. Its protein is CASETGKGTGELFF.

This chain joins TRBV24-1 and TRBJ2-3, with D perhaps TRBD2 (6 bases). Per the germline V gene, CDR1 is KGHDR and CDR2 is SFDVKD. Trimming pared 3 bases from V and 3 bases from J, leaving 18 bases between. The CDR3 consists of 17 residues. The CDR3 is CATSDRRTKGPTDTQYF. The CDR3, as DNA: TGTGCCACCAGTGATCGTAGGACTAAGGGACCTACAGATACGCAGTATTTT.

This clone has more than one count but fewer than ten. The chain joins TRBV5-3 to TRBJ1-6; D unresolved. TRBV5-3 is filed as an ORF, its function uncertain. With 1 base removed from V and 0 bases from J, the gap between germline ends came to 17 bases. This CDR3 spans 19 amino acids. The CDR3 DNA sequence: TGTGCCAGAAGCTTGTGTCGCGGTACTCGAAGCTCCTATAATTCACCCCTCCACTTT. Protein: CARSLCRGTRSSYNSPLHF.

The V and J genes are TRBV30 and TRBJ1-1, with D hard to call. V lost 6 bases, J lost 3 bases, and 11 bases lay in between. The CDR3 has 12 residues. CDR1 is GTSNPN, CDR2 SVGIG, per germline (reference sequence). CDR3 coding DNA: TGTGCCTGCAGCCACCGGGACACTGAAGCTTTCTTT. Translating it yields CACSHRDTEAFF.

This chain uses TRBV11-2 with TRBJ2-1, with TRBD2 matching over 11 bases. This CDR3 has 16 residues. Germline V gene lookup returns CDR1 SGHAT and CDR2 FQNNGV. Unmatched junction bases numbered 6, after V lost 3 bases and J lost 5 bases. This chain's CDR3 is CASSFNSGRAHNEQFF. The CDR3 DNA sequence: TGTGCCAGCAGCTTCAATAGCGGGAGGGCGCACAATGAGCAGTTCTTC.

This chain uses TRBV6-5 with TRBJ2-7; possibly TRBD2 for D (6 bases). This CDR3 spans 15 amino acids. CDR1 is MNHEY and CDR2 is SVGAGI in the germline V gene. With 6 bases removed from V and 2 bases from J, the gap between germline ends came to 17 bases. In DNA, the CDR3 is TGTGCCAGCAGCGCCATTTCGGGAGCGACCTACGAGCAGTACTTC. Amino acid sequence: CASSAISGATYEQYF.

The rearrangement links TRBV12-3 or TRBV12-4 to TRBJ1-6; D unclear. V lost 7 bases to trimming and J lost 3 bases, with 7 bases between them. The CDR3 is 13 residues long. This chain's CDR3 is CASTPDYNSPLHF. In DNA, the CDR3 is TGTGCCAGCACTCCAGACTATAATTCACCCCTCCACTTT.

This chain joins TRBV5-1 and TRBJ1-3; D unclear. The CDR3 contains 15 residues. Per the germline V gene, CDR1 is SGHRS and CDR2 is YFSETQ. Trimming pared 2 bases from V and 3 bases from J, leaving 12 bases between. The CDR3 nucleotides are TGCGCCAGCAGCTTATTCCAGAGCGATGGAAACACCATATATTTT. Protein: CASSLFQSDGNTIYF.

The chain joins TRBV14 to TRBJ2-6; D is ambiguous. V lost 2 bases and J 4 bases, leaving 12 bases between the germline ends. The CDR3 length is 16 residues. CDR1 is SGHDN, CDR2 FVKESK, per germline. In nucleotides, the CDR3 is TGTGCCAGCAGCCAACGTTGGGCGTCCGGGGCCAACGTCCTGACTTTC. Amino acids: CASSQRWASGANVLTF.

This rearrangement joins TRBV9 to TRBJ1-1; 9 positions match TRBD1. The CDR3 is 14 residues long. The J segment lost 4 bases and the V segment lost 4 bases, leaving 5 bases of the junction unmatched. CDR1 is SGDLS, CDR2 YYNGEE, per germline. The CDR3 spells CASSILTGGTEAFF. The CDR3 DNA is TGTGCCAGCAGCATTCTGACAGGGGGCACTGAAGCTTTCTTT. Combining the CDR3 with reference TRBV9 and TRBJ1-1 gives the whole variable domain DSGVTQTPKHLITATGQRVTLRCSPRSGDLSVYWYQQSLDQGLQFLIQYYNGEERAKGNILERFSAQQFPDLHSELNLSSLELGDSALYFCASSILTGGTEAFFGQGTRLTVV.

The V gene is TRBV11-2, the J gene TRBJ1-1, with a possible D match to TRBD1 (6 bases). Germline assignment: CDR1 SGHAT and CDR2 FQNNGV. V was trimmed by 0 bases and J by 7 bases, leaving 15 bases between them. The CDR3 is made up of 15 amino acids. The CDR3 region is CASSLEDRNDYEAFF. The CDR3 DNA sequence: TGTGCCAGCAGCTTAGAAGACAGGAATGACTATGAAGCTTTCTTT.

The chain combines TRBV6-6 with TRBJ2-3, with 7 bases matching TRBD1. With V trimmed by 6 bases and J by 2 bases, 11 bases remained unmatched. Germline V lookup: CDR1 MNHNY, CDR2 SVGAGI (reference sequence). The CDR3 extends over 16 amino acids. The CDR3 sequence: CASRDSGQPFTDTQYF. The CDR3 DNA reads as TGTGCCAGCAGAGACTCGGGACAGCCTTTCACAGATACGCAGTATTTT.

The chain couples TRBV29-1 to TRBJ1-3; 10 nucleotides match TRBD1. This CDR3 region has 15 residues. Trimming took 6 bases from V and 4 from J; bases not matched to a gene: 9. Germline CDR1 SQVTM, CDR2 ANQGSEA. The CDR3 nucleotides read TGCAGCGTGGACGACAGGGGGCGGCGAGGAAACACCATATATTTT. It yields the protein CSVDDRGRRGNTIYF.

The V call is TRBV9, the J call TRBJ1-2, with D perhaps TRBD1 (6 bases). V lost 0 bases and J 3 bases, leaving 12 bases between the germline ends. The CDR3 runs to 15 residues. Germline-derived CDR1 and CDR2 are SGDLS and YYNGEE. In DNA form, the CDR3 reads TGTGCCAGCAGCGTAGGGGTAGGGGGAGACTATGGCTACACCTTC. Its translation is CASSVGVGGDYGYTF.

The chain couples TRBV11-3 to TRBJ2-3, with D possibly TRBD1 on 6 matching bases. This CDR3 contains 15 residues. The germline V gene encodes CDR1 SGHNT and CDR2 YENEEA. Trimming removed 3 bases from V and 5 bases from J, with 15 bases in between. Here the CDR3 reads CASSLDSPGLDTQYF. The CDR3 region has the DNA TGTGCCAGCAGCTTGGACAGCCCGGGTCTAGATACGCAGTATTTT.

J is TRBJ1-2 and V is TRBV18; 11 nucleotides line up with TRBD1. With V trimmed by 3 bases and J by 6 bases, 12 bases remained unmatched. Germline V lookup: CDR1 KGHSH, CDR2 LQKENI. The CDR3 is 17 residues long. As DNA, the CDR3 is TGTGCCAGCTCACCCCTGGGACAGGGGGAAAATAGAAATGGCTACACCTTC. Translation: CASSPLGQGENRNGYTF.

In DNA form, the CDR3 reads TGTGCCAGCAGAGGGGGCGCCTCGGAGACCCAGTACTTC. Protein product: CASRGGASETQYF. The chain uses TRBV6-6 and TRBJ2-5; 7 bases are a match to TRBD1. Trimming took 6 bases from V and 5 from J; bases not matched to a gene: 6. This CDR3 has 13 amino acids. Germline lookup yields CDR1 MNHNY and CDR2 SVGAGI (reference sequence).

The chain employs TRBV29-1 and TRBJ1-2; D may be TRBD1 (5 bases). CDR3 size: 14 residues. The germline CDR1 and CDR2 sequences are SQVTM and ANQGSEA. Trimming stripped 0 bases from V and 4 bases from J, with 12 bases between. In DNA form, the CDR3 reads TGCAGCGTTGAAGACAGGGCGGAGGGCTATGGCTACACCTTC. This codes for CSVEDRAEGYGYTF.

The CDR3 protein is CASSTRQEANYGYTF. The CDR3 DNA reads TGTGCCAGTAGTACCCGACAGGAAGCTAACTATGGCTACACCTTC. This chain uses TRBV19 with TRBJ1-2; TRBD1 might be the D (6 bases). V was pared by 4 bases and J by 0 bases, with 12 bases between. Germline V gene data show CDR1 as LNHDA and CDR2 as SQIVND (reference sequence). There are 15 residues in the CDR3. Supplemented by reference TRBV19 and TRBJ1-2, the full variable domain reads DGGITQSPKYLFRKEGQNVTLSCEQNLNHDAMYWYRQDPGQGLRLIYYSQIVNDFQKGDIAEGYSVSREKKESFPLTVTSAQKNPTAFYLCASSTRQEANYGYTFGSGTRLTVV.

This chain uses TRBV13 with TRBJ2-5; TRBD2 matches 7 bases. The J segment lost 4 bases and the V segment lost 1 base, leaving 24 bases of the junction unmatched. The V gene's germline CDR1 is PRHDT and CDR2 FYEKMQ (reference sequence). This CDR3 region has 21 residues. The CDR3: CASSLALWGRVSAGESETQYF. The CDR3, as DNA: TGTGCCAGCAGCTTAGCACTATGGGGCAGGGTTTCGGCGGGAGAGTCAGAGACCCAGTACTTC.

Turning to this clone: Other DNA sequences in the same sample also yield this CDR3. The rearrangement links TRBV29-1 to TRBJ1-2; 8 bases map to TRBD1. CDR1 and CDR2 from the germline V gene are SQVTM and ANQGSEA. The CDR3 runs 13 residues. J was trimmed by 3 bases and V by 6 bases; bases with no gene match: 6. CDR3 in DNA: TGCAGCGTCGGAGGACAGGGAGACTATGGCTACACCTTC. Protein product: CSVGGQGDYGYTF.

The chain combines TRBV27 with TRBJ2-7; 10 bases fit TRBD1. Germline V CDR1 and CDR2: MNHEY, SMNVEV (reference sequence). This CDR3 contains 18 residues. V was clipped by 5 bases and J by 0 bases; unmatched bases: 13. CDR3 sequence reads: CASSPRGTGATRSYEQYF. As DNA, the CDR3 is TGTGCCAGCAGTCCCCGGGGGACAGGGGCGACCCGCTCCTACGAGCAGTACTTC.

The gene calls are TRBV5-1 and TRBJ2-3, with 11 bases lining up with TRBD2. Trimming removed 0 bases from V and 6 bases from J; junction bases left unmatched: 3. Germline V CDR1 and CDR2: SGHRS, YFSETQ. The CDR3 sequence is 15 residues long. For the CDR3, the DNA is TGCGCCAGCAGCTTGGGACTAGCGGGACGGGATACGCAGTATTTT. As protein: CASSLGLAGRDTQYF.

CDR3 in amino acids: CASEPRSRGGVSYNEQFF. CDR3 DNA sequence: TGCGCCAGCGAACCAAGATCCCGGGGAGGGGTGTCCTACAATGAGCAGTTCTTC. The chain couples TRBV4-1 to TRBJ2-1, with 7 nucleotides matching TRBD2. J gave up 1 base and V 8 bases, and 17 bases lay outside the gene matches. Germline-derived CDR1 and CDR2 are MGHRA and YSYEKL. The CDR3 consists of 18 residues.

This clone appeared once. The chain has TRBV12-3 or TRBV12-4 and TRBJ2-7, with 9 nucleotides matching TRBD1. This CDR3 is 13 amino acids long. Trimming cost V 7 bases and J 3 bases; bases outside gene matches: 4. The CDR3 spells CASIGTGNYEQYF. DNA of the CDR3: TGTGCCAGCATCGGGACAGGGAACTACGAGCAGTACTTC.

The rearrangement uses TRBV5-1 and TRBJ2-1; D is possibly TRBD2 (5 bases). This CDR3 has 15 residues. Germline CDR1 is SGHRS and CDR2 is YFSETQ. Trimming took 0 bases from V and 4 from J, leaving 11 bases between them. This CDR3 reads CASSLEVGLYNEQFF. Here the CDR3 DNA reads TGCGCCAGCAGCTTGGAAGTAGGACTTTACAATGAGCAGTTCTTC.

On this clone: The junction departs from the called germline gene at one end, perhaps through a read error. The chain recombines TRBV11-3 with TRBJ2-1; the D is unclear. The CDR3 covers 12 residues. The V gene's germline CDR1 is SGHNT and CDR2 YENEEA. CDR3 sequence: CASSLGNSPAIF. The CDR3 DNA reads TGTGCCAGCAGCTTAGGAAACTCACCTGCTATCTTC.

The J gene is TRBJ2-1, the V gene TRBV7-9, with 8 positions matching TRBD2. V lost 2 bases and J lost 3; bases outside the gene matches: 6. The germline gives CDR1 SEHNR, CDR2 FQNEAQ (reference sequence). This CDR3 has 16 amino acids. The CDR3 bases are TGTGCCAGCAGCTTATTTCCCGGGACTAGCTACAATGAGCAGTTCTTC. Its protein product is CASSLFPGTSYNEQFF.

CDR3 sequence: CASSRGLAGVTGELFF. CDR3 bases: TGTGCCAGCAGCCGGGGACTAGCGGGAGTTACCGGGGAGCTGTTTTTT. V gene TRBV7-3 combines with J gene TRBJ2-2; TRBD2 agrees at 14 bases. With 5 bases clipped from V and 5 bases from J, the junction kept 4 bases outside the gene matches. The V gene's germline CDR1 is SGHTA and CDR2 FQGTGA. The CDR3 runs to 16 residues.